One and the same sample provided the 10 T cell receptor beta chains below, sequenced in a study of blood T cell repertoires in COVID-19. Method: immunoSEQ multiplex PCR; TCRdb's copy keeps in-frame clones and lacks some. This table holds 320,000 or so clones, roughly nine tenths found once. Sequencing input: PBMCs or T cells enriched from blood (not recorded which). Receptors originate from a man in his sixties who had recovered from COVID-19.

This sequence joins TRBV7-3 and TRBJ2-3, with D maybe TRBD2 (5 bases). V was cut by 3 bases and J by 6 bases, with 13 bases left in between. The CDR3 spans 14 residues. Germline loops: CDR1 SGHTA, CDR2 FQGTGA. CDR3 nucleotide sequence: TGTGCCAGCAGCTTTTCGGGGTCAGCTGATACGCAGTATTTT. Translation gives CASSFSGSADTQYF.

The rearrangement links TRBV28 to TRBJ2-5, with D perhaps TRBD2 (6 bases). The V and J ends lost 2 bases and 9 bases respectively, with 10 bases between them. CDR3 length: 12 amino acids. In germline, CDR1 is MDHEN, CDR2 SYDVKM. The CDR3 region is CASSLIAGSQYF. In nucleotides, the CDR3 is TGTGCCAGCAGTTTAATCGCGGGGTCCCAGTACTTC.

The V and J genes are TRBV13 and TRBJ2-7; no firm D call. Trimming shortened V by 4 bases and J by 2 bases, and 15 bases separated the two germline ends. The CDR3 runs 15 residues. Looked up from germline, CDR1 is PRHDT and CDR2 is FYEKMQ (reference sequence). Here the CDR3 reads CASSSRPSVPYEQYF. In nucleotides, the CDR3 is TGTGCCAGCAGCTCCCGTCCCAGCGTCCCCTACGAGCAGTACTTC.

This chain connects TRBV9 to TRBJ2-2, with D perhaps TRBD2 (5 bases). This CDR3 has 15 residues. Trimming took 3 bases from V and 5 from J, leaving 14 bases between them. In germline, CDR1 is SGDLS, CDR2 YYNGEE. The CDR3 bases are TGTGCCAGCAGCGCCCGGGGTGAGAGGACCGGGGAGCTGTTTTTT. This encodes CASSARGERTGELFF.

The chain uses TRBV6-4 and TRBJ1-1; 9 nucleotides align to TRBD1. Germline CDR1 is MRHNA and CDR2 is SNTAGT. The CDR3 has 19 amino acids. Trimming took 6 bases from V and 7 from J; bases not matched to a gene: 24. The chain's CDR3 is CASRNGQGRAGSWADEAFF. DNA for the CDR3: TGTGCCAGCAGGAATGGACAGGGGCGAGCTGGGAGTTGGGCGGATGAAGCTTTCTTT.

The chain has TRBV19 and TRBJ2-1; D might be TRBD1 (6 bases). The ends were cut back, 1 base at V and 1 base at J, with 11 bases in the middle. The CDR3 has 16 residues. Per the germline V gene, CDR1 is LNHDA and CDR2 is SQIVND (reference sequence). CDR3 DNA: TGTGCCAGTAGTATAGCCTGGACAGTATCCTACAATGAGCAGTTCTTC. Encoded protein: CASSIAWTVSYNEQFF.

The V call is TRBV6-5, the J call TRBJ1-1; 7 bases are a match to TRBD1. J was trimmed by 6 bases and V by 10 bases; bases with no gene match: 14. Germline V CDR1 and CDR2: MNHEY, SVGAGI. The CDR3 covers 14 residues. The CDR3 is CATGLEGAVSEAFF. CDR3 DNA sequence: TGTGCCACCGGGCTTGAGGGGGCGGTCTCTGAAGCTTTCTTT.

J is TRBJ2-5 and V is TRBV5-1, with D possibly TRBD1 on 5 matching bases. The V gene lost 3 bases and the J gene lost 2 bases, with 14 bases spanning the gap. Germline assignment: CDR1 SGHRS and CDR2 YFSETQ. The CDR3 totals 15 residues. The CDR3 here is CASSSPWQGQETQYF. CDR3 DNA sequence: TGCGCCAGCAGCTCACCTTGGCAGGGACAAGAGACCCAGTACTTC.

This chain uses TRBV24-1 with TRBJ2-1; D may be TRBD1 (5 bases). The CDR3 has 15 residues. Germline assignment: CDR1 KGHDR and CDR2 SFDVKD. Trimming stripped 12 bases from V and 2 bases from J, with 19 bases between. CDR3 protein: CAATWGGPTYNEQFF. The CDR3 DNA is TGTGCCGCCACTTGGGGCGGACCGACCTACAATGAGCAGTTCTTC.

V and J are TRBV19 and TRBJ2-1, with a weak D call TRBD1 (7 bases). V lost 3 bases and J lost 8, with 14 bases in between. Germline V gene sequence: CDR1 LNHDA, CDR2 SQIVND (reference sequence). The CDR3 has 14 amino acids. In nucleotides, the CDR3 is TGTGCCAGTAGTATGGGACAGTGGAGGGATGAGCAGTTCTTC. Protein: CASSMGQWRDEQFF.